This T cell receptor (beta chain) was obtained from a study of naive CD8 T cells in extremely preterm neonates (dated 2017 in TCRdb). In the study overall: The study compared the TCRbeta CDR3 repertoires of sorted naive CD8+ T cells among four age groups: extremely preterm neonates, term neonates, young children and adults.

The germline V gene provides CDR1 LGHNA and CDR2 YNFKEQ. V is reduced by 0 bases and J by 7 bases, leaving a spacing of 15 bases between them. Its CDR3 holds 15 amino acids, cysteine through phenylalanine. CDR3 DNA only is kept here, 45 bases in frame from base 1. Term cord blood came from about 5 elective full-term cesarean deliveries at about 36-41 weeks of gestation, without labor or rupture of membranes. Pregnancies with fetal demise, active maternal HSV infection or known maternal HIV infection were excluded from the study. A FACSAria III cell sorter was used to sort live, Annexin V-negative naive CD8+ T cells (CD3+CD8+CD45RA+CCR7+). Each sample yielded roughly 17,000 to 110,000 sorted naive CD8+ T cells. Preassembled standardized sampling kits were used to collect mixed venous-arterial cord blood. Cord blood was held at room temperature, and processing was completed within 4 hours of collection. Ficoll-Paque density gradient centrifugation of diluted blood was used to isolate mononuclear cells. Before sorting, mononuclear cells were cryopreserved in roughly 10% DMSO with about 90% FBS and kept in long-term storage at -150 degrees C. After thawing, cells were stained with Annexin V along with antibodies against CD3, CD8, CCR7 and CD45RA. Genomic DNA was extracted from snap-frozen sorted cell pellets with the DNeasy Blood and Tissue Kit.

TCRbeta CDR3 regions were amplified from genomic DNA by a two-step, bias-controlled multiplex PCR. The multiplex PCR included primers specific for each TRBV and TRBJ gene segment. TCRbeta repertoire data were generated with the immunoSEQ Assay. Per the original workflow: To merge closely related sequences, reads went through filtering and clustering using a relative-frequency ratio and a modified nearest-neighbor algorithm. IMGT annotation was followed for the assignment of V, D and J genes to CDR3 sequences. Template counts were normalized for PCR amplification bias and quantified against synthetic TCR CDR3 analog sequences. Only unique productive sequences, defined as in-frame CDR3 sequences without stop codons, were included in the analyses. The immunoSEQ Analyzer software was used to calculate clonality, defined as 1 minus Pielou's evenness, and iChao1 richness. Statistical tests were run in JMP, with either Student's t-test or a non-parametric test chosen according to Shapiro-Wilk normality results. The source is immuneACCESS, and TCRdb retained only in-frame sequences with V and J called. Part of the clones is not carried over; for the studies checked, unresolved V genes explain less than half of this, and the remainder is unexplained. That table gives V, J and clone size, and the DNA gave D and trimming. This sample gives about 7,500 clones in total; 98% of them show up just once. Approximately 0.36% of the sample is in the top ten clones.

Concerning this clone: This clone's antigen is unknown. No base quality information exists; no much larger clone differs at one position.

Broad study findings and their caveats: Preterm neonates showed significantly lower iChao1 richness than every other age group (p < 0.05) along with an even clone distribution, indicating a less rich repertoire. The authors noted a small sample size and variable productive template counts among preterm samples as limitations. Compared with the older groups, preterm CDR3s were shorter and closer to germline, carrying fewer N additions and showing less junctional trimming. The proportion of shared CDR3 nucleotide sequences was higher in preterm neonates (around 2.5%) than in term neonates (about 0.4%), young children (about 0.03%) and adults (0.01%). To track T cell development within individuals, the authors urged prospective longitudinal studies of preterm and term neonates.

The sequence was obtained from a newborn in good health. Sequenced sample: naive CD8+ T cells from cord blood. The sequence joins TRBV4-2 to TRBJ1-2; D gene: possibly TRBD1, on 6 matching bases. The DNA sequence follows: TGTGCCAGCAGCCAAGATCCCCCAGGGGTGAGTGGCTACACCTTC. This codes for CASSQDPPGVSGYTF.